The 8 T cell receptor beta chains reported below all come from one sample, sequenced in a study of identical twins. TCRdb redid the calling of the 5' RACE reads with MiXCR, one entry per CDR3 protein. The table lists 1.5 million to 2 million distinct CDR3 sequences, around 33% of them singletons, with about 0.27% in the top ten. The sample comprised cord blood. The receptors stem from a newborn girl in good health.

The V gene is TRBV21-1, the J gene TRBJ2-1; the table's D gene call, TRBD2, was not cross checked with the DNA. TRBV21-1 is a pseudogene. CDR3 length: 17 residues. The CDR3 protein is CASSKYSGIDQNNEQFF. In DNA form, the CDR3 reads TGTGCCAGCAGCAAATACAGCGGGATAGACCAAAACAATGAGCAGTTCTTC.

The genes are TRBV27 and TRBJ2-4, with D tentatively TRBD1 (5 bases). CDR1 and CDR2 from the germline V gene are MNHEY and SMNVEV (reference sequence). V lost 3 bases to trimming and J lost 0 bases, with 12 bases between them. The CDR3 totals 16 residues. DNA for the CDR3: TGTGCCAGCAGTTTCGCAGGGAACCTAGCCAAAAACATTCAGTACTTC. Translating it yields CASSFAGNLAKNIQYF.

This sequence joins TRBV27 and TRBJ1-6; D is undetermined. V was clipped by 6 bases and J by 0 bases, with 6 bases between them. CDR1 is MNHEY, CDR2 SMNVEV, per germline (reference sequence). The CDR3 is made up of 14 amino acids. CDR3 bases: TGTGCCAGCAGGCCAAGCTCCTATAATTCACCCCTCCACTTT. Translation gives CASRPSSYNSPLHF.

This chain uses TRBV27 with TRBJ1-2, with 9 bases aligning to TRBD1. This CDR3 is built from 17 residues. Germline assignment: CDR1 MNHEY and CDR2 SMNVEV (reference sequence). J was trimmed by 4 bases and V by 2 bases; bases with no gene match: 11. The CDR3 DNA sequence: TGTGCCAGCAGTTTAGCCGGGACAGGGAAGTGGGTCTATGGCTACACCTTC. It specifies CASSLAGTGKWVYGYTF.

CDR3 DNA sequence: TGTGCCAGCAGCTTTGAACAGGGGAACGAGCAGTACTTC. Residues: CASSFEQGNEQYF. The chain is built from TRBV7-9 and TRBJ2-7, with 7 nucleotides matching TRBD1. Per the germline V gene, CDR1 is SEHNR and CDR2 is FQNEAQ (reference sequence). The length of the CDR3 is 13 residues. With V trimmed by 3 bases and J by 5 bases, 4 bases remained unmatched.

The V call is TRBV28, the J call TRBJ1-1; TRBD1 matches 10 bases. Germline V gives CDR1 MDHEN, CDR2 SYDVKM. The CDR3 has 13 residues. With V trimmed by 4 bases and J by 7 bases, 3 bases remained unmatched. For the CDR3, the DNA is TGTGCCAGCAGTTCCGGACAGGGGGGTGAAGCTTTCTTT. Its translation is CASSSGQGGEAFF.

This clonotype has a handful of counts. This chain uses TRBV25-1 with TRBJ1-2; 11 positions match TRBD1. The trim removed 3 bases at V and 6 bases at J, leaving 6 bases unmatched. Germline assignment: CDR1 MGHDK and CDR2 SYGVNS. This CDR3 comprises 15 residues. CDR3 sequence: CASSDEGTGGHGYTF. The DNA for the CDR3 is TGTGCCAGCAGTGATGAAGGGACAGGGGGTCATGGCTACACCTTC.

The gene calls are TRBV6-1 and TRBJ2-1; 8 nucleotides match TRBD1. The end of the DNA aligns better with TRBJ2-7, so the J call may be wrong. CDR3 length equals 14 residues. Germline CDR1 and CDR2: MNHNS and SASEGT. The chain's CDR3 is CASRPDRGGDEQYF. The CDR3 DNA is TGTGCCAGCAGGCCCGACAGGGGTGGCGATGAGCAGTACTTC.